A selection of T cell receptor beta chains follows, all from one sample in a study of T cell repertoires in cytomegalovirus infection. TCRdb re-called the reads with MiXCR, one entry per CDR3 protein. The sample has more than 250,000 distinct CDR3 sequences; about an eighth are singletons. Sequenced: PBMCs. These receptors came from a human donor in good health (CMV status not recorded). Some clones in this sample may be carry-over from other donors' samples. The CDR3 runs from the conserved cysteine through the conserved F or W. A D gene is named only where the DNA matches it firmly. Size is omitted from some rows. Given values are once, few, many or a class for expanded clones.

>TRBV7-2|TRBJ2-6|medium-sized|NA
CASSPRWGAGRSSGANVLTF
>TRBV20-1|TRBJ1-1|few|NA
CSASWGTDTEAFF
>TRBV10-3|TRBJ2-5|few|NA
CAISEQLLQETQYF
>TRBV20-1|TRBJ1-5|many|NA
CSALDSANQPQHF
>TRBV4-2|TRBJ1-4|few|NA
CASSQGGVGEKLFF
>TRBV7-9|TRBJ2-5|many|TRBD2
CASSPGGSFQETQYF
>TRBV7-2|TRBJ2-6|many|NA
CASSLQVSGANVLTF
>TRBV29-1|TRBJ1-1|NA|TRBD1
CSAGERGRGNAEAFF
>TRBV6-6|TRBJ2-4|many|TRBD2
CASSPPVAGGLAKIAKNIQYF
>TRBV28|TRBJ2-2|many|NA
CASIGVNTGELFF
>TRBV14|TRBJ2-3|NA|NA
CASSQVSARADTQYF
>TRBV7-2|TRBJ1-5|many|TRBD1
CASSSQGSGNQPQHF
>TRBV5-1|TRBJ2-1|few|NA
CASSLAQAGNEQFF
>TRBV20-1|TRBJ2-7|NA|TRBD2
CSARDLAGATYEQYF
>TRBV28|TRBJ2-3|NA|TRBD2
CASSETSGISDTQYF
>TRBV12-3/TRBV12-4|TRBJ1-1|NA|TRBD1
CASSSRGQGATEAFF
>TRBV2|TRBJ1-2|few|NA
CASSLTLSNYGYTF
>TRBV6-2/TRBV6-3|TRBJ2-3|NA|NA
CASRPSGSTDTQYF
>TRBV2|TRBJ1-2|few|NA
CASSGWREGGYTF
>TRBV29-1|TRBJ2-7|NA|TRBD1
CSVAQGVYEQYF
>TRBV6-2/TRBV6-3|TRBJ2-3|many|NA
CASSYSRGNTDTQYF
>TRBV6-2/TRBV6-3|TRBJ1-5|many|NA
CASSYMGQPQHF
>TRBV6-1|TRBJ1-1|many|NA
CASSEDDQMNTEAFF
>TRBV12-3/TRBV12-4|TRBJ1-1|many|NA
CASSLYRDLGTEAFF
>TRBV7-9|TRBJ2-2|few|NA
CASADRNTGELFF
>TRBV11-2|TRBJ1-2|NA|NA
CASSPRTF
>TRBV7-9|TRBJ1-1|many|NA
CASSLVPDAEAFF
>TRBV10-3|TRBJ1-2|NA|NA
CAISESMTSGYSYGYTF
>TRBV28|TRBJ2-5|few|NA
CASSLSEPGTRKETQYF
>TRBV7-9|TRBJ2-3|many|NA
CASSLGSHTDTQYF
>TRBV28|TRBJ2-2|many|NA
CASSPSRPSGGELFF
>TRBV7-2|TRBJ2-7|few|TRBD2
CASSFYPGGSTHEQYF
>TRBV2|TRBJ1-1|few|NA
CASSESQGYMNTEAFF
>TRBV14|TRBJ1-1|many|NA
CASSQGWNTEAFF
>TRBV20-1|TRBJ1-6|many|NA
CSAKGGMSYNSPLHF
>TRBV28|TRBJ2-7|NA|TRBD2
CASSSPGLAGGPYEQYF
>TRBV7-9|TRBJ1-2|NA|TRBD1
CASSQGQGYGYTF
>TRBV27|TRBJ2-7|few|NA
CASSLTPGYAYEQYF
>TRBV9|TRBJ2-5|NA|TRBD2
CASSPAGAGQETQYF
>TRBV7-3|TRBJ2-2|NA|NA
CASSPGGAGDTGELFF
>TRBV28|TRBJ2-3|NA|NA
CASSLGVDRTQYF
>TRBV7-8|TRBJ2-5|many|NA
CASSLPGARETQYF
>TRBV7-3|TRBJ2-1|NA|NA
CASSFGGKRGAYGEQFF
>TRBV6-2/TRBV6-3|TRBJ2-7|many|TRBD2
CASRRLAGGGSYEQYF
>TRBV11-2|TRBJ2-3|many|NA
CASSLDAQPVYF
>TRBV19|TRBJ2-7|NA|TRBD1
CASSEPGQGIRLSVNEQYF
>TRBV20-1|TRBJ2-3|NA|TRBD2
CSARDSTSGSYTQYF
>TRBV11-2|TRBJ2-1|NA|NA
CASSLRGKVGNEQFF
>TRBV7-9|TRBJ1-3|many|NA
CASSGADSGNTIYF
>TRBV20-1|TRBJ2-1|NA|NA
CSANGGSGESYNEQFF
>TRBV6-6|TRBJ2-3|many|TRBD2
CASSYNLAGVVGTDTQYF
>TRBV7-2|TRBJ2-5|medium-sized|TRBD1
CASSSRGQFPGTQYF
>TRBV20-1|TRBJ1-1|NA|TRBD1
CSARRQGATEAFF
>TRBV13|TRBJ1-3|NA|NA
CASSLPQTSGNTIYF
>TRBV20-1|TRBJ2-5|NA|NA
CSASSDQETQYF